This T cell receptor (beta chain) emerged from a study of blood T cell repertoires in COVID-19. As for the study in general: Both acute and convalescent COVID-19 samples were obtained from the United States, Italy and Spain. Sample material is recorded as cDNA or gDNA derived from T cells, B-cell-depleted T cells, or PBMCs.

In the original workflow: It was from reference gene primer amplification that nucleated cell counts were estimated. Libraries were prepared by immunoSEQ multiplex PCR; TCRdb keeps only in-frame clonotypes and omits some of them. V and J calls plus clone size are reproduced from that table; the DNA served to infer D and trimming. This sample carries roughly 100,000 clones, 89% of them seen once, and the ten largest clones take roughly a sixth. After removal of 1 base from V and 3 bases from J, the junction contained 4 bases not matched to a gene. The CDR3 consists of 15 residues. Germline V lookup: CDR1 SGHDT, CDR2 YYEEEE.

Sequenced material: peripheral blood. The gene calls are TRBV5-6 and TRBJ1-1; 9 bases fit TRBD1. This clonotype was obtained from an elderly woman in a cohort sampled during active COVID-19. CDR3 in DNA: TGTGCCAGCAGCTTGTCGGGACAGGGTCACACTGAAGCTTTCTTT. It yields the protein CASSLSGQGHTEAFF.